This record covers a single T cell receptor (beta chain). This record belongs to a study of blood T cell repertoires in COVID-19. Study details: Whether acute or convalescent, the COVID-19 samples came from the United States, Italy and Spain.

As handled by the study authors: Cell counts per sample came from amplifying reference gene primers. Sequencing was performed with immunoSEQ multiplex PCR; in TCRdb, only in-frame clones are kept and a portion is missing. The V and J calls and clone size were taken over from that table, and D and trimming were inferred from the DNA. The repertoire holds 30,000 or so clones, 75% to 85% seen once, with roughly 9.1% in the top ten. This sequence originates from a man aged 80 or over with active COVID-19. The source material was peripheral blood.

The CDR3 bases are TGTGCCAGTAGTATAAGACTAGCAGAGACAGATACGCAGTATTTT. It encodes CASSIRLAETDTQYF. The chain uses TRBV19 and TRBJ2-3; 7 bases agree with TRBD2. CDR3 length equals 15 residues. V dropped 2 bases and J dropped 3; count of bases not matched to a gene: 5. The germline gives CDR1 LNHDA, CDR2 SQIVND (reference sequence).